This TCR beta chain comes out of a study of shared clonotypes between healthy human individuals. Findings and caveats of the study: The study found roughly 5.3% of naive CD4 clonotypes shared across several donors.

Some clones are missing from TCRdb's copy, which holds only in-frame ones; the method was immunoSEQ multiplex PCR. The repertoire has 300,000 to 400,000 clones, over 75% of them found once; the top ten carry 16%. The authors combined CD45RO+ cells with CCR7-negative CD45RA+ TemRA cells as CD8 memory. Comments on this clone: Antigen unknown.

Per the germline V gene, CDR1 is LGHNA and CDR2 is YSLEER. With V trimmed by 2 bases and J by 7 bases, 3 bases remained unmatched. The CDR3 is 15 residues long. The sample consisted of memory CD8+ T cells sorted from blood. Subset of the sample: CD45RO+ cells pooled with CCR7-negative TemRA cells. The sequence came from a man between 18 and 29 years old in good health. V is TRBV4-3 and J is TRBJ2-1, with 12 bases that match TRBD2. The DNA for the CDR3 is TGCGCCAGCAGCCAAAGACTAGCGGGAGTGAATGAGCAGTTCTTC. Amino acids: CASSQRLAGVNEQFF.